These T cell receptor beta chains were read from a single sample in a study of graft-versus-host responses after intestinal transplantation. The data were produced by immunoSEQ multiplex PCR, yet TCRdb's version contains in-frame clones alone and is incomplete. The sample yields about 94,000 clones, around nine tenths seen once. These receptors lack a known antigen. Specimen: unstimulated CD8+ T cells sorted from spleen or lymph node cells, collected before intestinal transplant. All receptors derive from a human donor who received an intestinal transplant. Each CDR3 is given with its conserved first and last residue. The D gene is left open where the match is weak. Expanded clones get a size class; other rows say once, few or many, or leave the size out.

cdr3_length	d_call	v_call	clone_size	j_call	cdr3_nt	cdr3_aa
14	-	TRBV27	-	TRBJ1-1	TGTGCCAGCAGTTCCGGGACAATGAACACTGAAGCTTTCTTT	CASSSGTMNTEAFF
13	-	TRBV19	few	TRBJ1-1	TGTGCCAGTCGCATAAACCGGGGCACTGAAGCTTTCTTT	CASRINRGTEAFF
16	-	TRBV6-1	-	TRBJ1-6	TGTGCCAGCAGTGAAGGGCTAGGCCCCTATAATTCACCCCTCCACTTT	CASSEGLGPYNSPLHF
12	-	TRBV6-1	-	TRBJ1-2	TGTGCCAGCAGTGAATGGGAGATTGGCTACACCTTC	CASSEWEIGYTF
13	-	TRBV27	-	TRBJ1-6	TGTGCCAGCAGTCCTAAATTGAATTCACCCCTCCACTTT	CASSPKLNSPLHF
16	TRBD2	TRBV7-6	-	TRBJ2-7	TGTGCCAGCAGCTTAGAGGCACCTAGCGGGAGGGACGAGCAGTACTTC	CASSLEAPSGRDEQYF
18	TRBD1	TRBV7-2	-	TRBJ2-6	TGTGCCAGCAGTTTTGACAGGGGGCCCTCCCGGGGGGCCAACGTCCTGACTTTC	CASSFDRGPSRGANVLTF
14	-	TRBV7-3	-	TRBJ1-1	TGTGCCAGCAGCTTGGAGGGGAGGAACACTGAAGCTTTCTTT	CASSLEGRNTEAFF
16	TRBD1	TRBV5-1	-	TRBJ2-7	TGCGCCAGCAGCTCCTACCCGGGGGACAGGTGGTTCGAGCAGTACTTC	CASSSYPGDRWFEQYF
13	-	TRBV7-3	-	TRBJ2-1	TGTGCCAGCAGCCAAGGACTAAACAATGAGCAGTTCTTC	CASSQGLNNEQFF
16	-	TRBV18	-	TRBJ2-7	TGTGCCAGCTCACACCGGGACACCGATGTGGCCTACGAGCAGTACTTC	CASSHRDTDVAYEQYF
15	-	TRBV27	-	TRBJ1-1	TGTGCCAGCAGTTTATTCCCGACAGTGAACACTGAAGCTTTCTTT	CASSLFPTVNTEAFF
15	TRBD2	TRBV27	-	TRBJ2-1	TGTGCCAGCAGTTTACTCGGGACTAGCCGCGATGAGCAGTTCTTC	CASSLLGTSRDEQFF
15	-	TRBV5-8	-	TRBJ2-2	TGTGCCAGCAGCTTGATAGGGGCGAACACCGGGGAGCTGTTTTTT	CASSLIGANTGELFF
14	TRBD1	TRBV7-9	once	TRBJ2-3	TGTGCCAGCAGCCCAAGGACAGGCCTAGATACGCAGTATTTT	CASSPRTGLDTQYF
17	TRBD1	TRBV5-8	-	TRBJ1-1	TGTGCCAGCAGCTTACGGACAGGGGGGATGGGGAACACTGAAGCTTTCTTT	CASSLRTGGMGNTEAFF
15	TRBD2	TRBV2	-	TRBJ2-7	TGTGCCAGCAGCCTAGCGGGAGATCCTGCCTACGAGCAGTACTTC	CASSLAGDPAYEQYF
14	TRBD1	TRBV30	-	TRBJ2-7	TGTGCCTGGAGTACAGGGACAGGGGGAGGAGGGCAGTACTTC	CAWSTGTGGGGQYF
13	-	TRBV4-2	-	TRBJ1-1	TGTGCCAGCAGCCAAGATCCGGCAGGTGAAGCTTTCTTT	CASSQDPAGEAFF
13	-	TRBV6-5	few	TRBJ1-2	TGTGCCAGCAGTGCCTTGGAGAACTATGGCTACACCTTC	CASSALENYGYTF
13	-	TRBV7-7	-	TRBJ2-1	TGTGCCAGCAGCTTAGGGGGCGGGGATGAGCAGTTCTTC	CASSLGGGDEQFF
14	-	TRBV7-9	-	TRBJ2-5	TGTGCCAGCAGGACGTCCGGGGACCAAGAGACCCAGTACTTC	CASRTSGDQETQYF
16	-	TRBV6-1	-	TRBJ1-5	TGTGCCAGCAGTGATCGGGGGGCCTATAGCAATCAGCCCCAGCATTTT	CASSDRGAYSNQPQHF
14	-	TRBV7-9	once	TRBJ2-3	TGTGCCAGCAGCTTAGTAAGCTGGTCAGATACGCAGTATTTT	CASSLVSWSDTQYF
13	-	TRBV5-4	-	TRBJ2-7	TGTGCCAGCAGCTTGGGGAGCTCCTACGAGCAGTACTTC	CASSLGSSYEQYF
13	TRBD1	TRBV5-8	-	TRBJ2-7	TGTGCCAGCAGCGTTGGACAGGAGTACGAGCAGTACTTC	CASSVGQEYEQYF
17	TRBD2	TRBV5-4	-	TRBJ2-2	TGTGCCAGCAACTTTAAAGCGGGAAGGGCCTACACCGGGGAGCTGTTTTTT	CASNFKAGRAYTGELFF
15	TRBD1	TRBV27	once	TRBJ2-1	TGTGCCAGCAGGGACAGGCACAGCTCCTACAATGAGCAGTTCTTC	CASRDRHSSYNEQFF
17	TRBD1	TRBV29-1	-	TRBJ1-2	TGCAGCGTTGAAGATAGTCTTAGGGCAGGGGGGAACTATGGCTACACCTTC	CSVEDSLRAGGNYGYTF
11	-	TRBV14	-	TRBJ1-2	TGTGCCAGCAGGACGGCAGGGGGCTACACCTTC	CASRTAGGYTF
16	-	TRBV7-9	-	TRBJ2-5	TGTGCCAGCAGCTCATACGGAATGGCGGCTCAAGAGACCCAGTACTTC	CASSSYGMAAQETQYF
17	-	TRBV15	-	TRBJ2-1	TGTGCCACCAGCTGGGGAATTCGGCTAGCAGTCTACAATGAGCAGTTCTTC	CATSWGIRLAVYNEQFF
15	TRBD1	TRBV5-1	-	TRBJ2-3	TGCGCCAGCAGCTTAAAACAGGGGGCTAGAGATACGCAGTATTTT	CASSLKQGARDTQYF
15	TRBD2	TRBV27	-	TRBJ2-7	TGTGCCAGCAGTTCCCGGGGACTAGCGGGGAACGAGCAGTACTTC	CASSSRGLAGNEQYF
14	TRBD1	TRBV4-1	-	TRBJ2-5	TGCGCCAGCAGCCGGGGACAGCAACAAGAGACCCAGTACTTC	CASSRGQQQETQYF
14	TRBD1	TRBV5-8	-	TRBJ1-1	TGTGCCAGCAGCTTGGGGACAGGGAACACTGAAGCTTTCTTT	CASSLGTGNTEAFF
16	-	TRBV19	-	TRBJ1-2	TGTGCCAGTAGTATAGGGCCCTTCCAGGGAGGCTATGGCTACACCTTC	CASSIGPFQGGYGYTF
16	-	TRBV6-1	-	TRBJ1-5	TGTGCCAGCAGTGAGTGGACATCTTATAGCAATCAGCCCCAGCATTTT	CASSEWTSYSNQPQHF
14	-	TRBV30	-	TRBJ1-5	TGTGCCTGGAGCGAGTTAGTGAGCAATCAGCCCCAGCATTTT	CAWSELVSNQPQHF
14	-	TRBV19	once	TRBJ2-7	TGTGCCAGTAGTTTAGGGACGGGCGGGTACGAGCAGTACTTC	CASSLGTGGYEQYF
17	TRBD1	TRBV15	-	TRBJ1-6	TGTGCCACCAGCAGACGAACGACAGGGTTCTATAATTCACTCCTCCACTTT	CATSRRTTGFYNSLLHF